A selection of T cell receptor beta chains follows, all from one sample in a study of a mutant IDH1 vaccine in newly diagnosed glioma. No antigens are known for them. Sequenced by immunoSEQ multiplex PCR; TCRdb stores in-frame clones only, minus some. The sample comprises over 30,000 clones, approximately 90% of which are singletons, and 5% to 6.5% rests with the top ten. This specimen consisted of PBMCs, obtained from a glioma patient whose treatment included an IDH1 peptide vaccine. The receptor set was obtained from a middle-aged woman with glioma. Each CDR3 is given with its conserved first and last residue. The order of the fields is CDR3 protein, CDR3 DNA, J gene, V gene, D gene, clone size. D genes are given only for firm matches. A row's size may be missing; if present it is once, few, many or a size class.

CDR3: CASSEQGQYYEQYF; DNA: TGTGCCAGCAGTGAACAGGGTCAATACTACGAGCAGTACTTC; J: TRBJ2-7; V: TRBV2; D: NA; size: few
CDR3: CASSWGILTGESTDTQYF; DNA: TGCGCCAGCAGCTGGGGAATCTTGACAGGGGAGTCCACAGATACGCAGTATTTT; J: TRBJ2-3; V: TRBV5-1; D: TRBD1; size: NA
CDR3: CASSYQGAVGYTF; DNA: TGTGCCAGCAGTTACCAGGGGGCGGTTGGCTACACCTTC; J: TRBJ1-2; V: TRBV6-5; D: TRBD1; size: NA
CDR3: CASSQGLVGETQYF; DNA: TGTGCCAGCAGCCAAGGACTAGTGGGGGAGACCCAGTACTTC; J: TRBJ2-5; V: TRBV14; D: NA; size: NA
CDR3: CASSFGPNQPQHF; DNA: TGTGCCAGCAGCTTTGGCCCCAATCAGCCCCAGCATTTT; J: TRBJ1-5; V: TRBV7-6; D: NA; size: NA
CDR3: CASSPRSSGANTGELFF; DNA: TGTGCCAGCAGCCCCCGCTCTAGCGGGGCGAACACCGGGGAGCTGTTTTTT; J: TRBJ2-2; V: TRBV7-2; D: TRBD2; size: NA
CDR3: CASSDRPYEKLFF; DNA: TGTGCCAGTTCGGACAGACCGTATGAAAAACTGTTTTTT; J: TRBJ1-4; V: TRBV2; D: NA; size: NA
CDR3: CASSGTGGGEQFF; DNA: TGTGCCAGCAGTGGGACAGGGGGCGGTGAGCAGTTCTTC; J: TRBJ2-1; V: TRBV2; D: TRBD1; size: NA
CDR3: CSVEERGSGYTF; DNA: TGCAGCGTTGAAGAGCGGGGAAGTGGCTACACCTTC; J: TRBJ1-2; V: TRBV29-1; D: NA; size: NA
CDR3: CASSLLGPRVQETQYF; DNA: TGTGCCAGCAGCCTCCTCGGGCCCAGGGTACAAGAGACCCAGTACTTC; J: TRBJ2-5; V: TRBV5-6; D: NA; size: NA
CDR3: CASSLGARTYGNTIYF; DNA: TGTGCCAGCAGCTTAGGTGCCAGAACTTACGGAAACACCATATATTTT; J: TRBJ1-3; V: TRBV7-9; D: NA; size: NA
CDR3: CATSRDRGELFF; DNA: TGTGCCACCAGCAGAGATAGGGGGGAGCTGTTTTTT; J: TRBJ2-2; V: TRBV15; D: NA; size: NA
CDR3: CASSSGEGGEQYF; DNA: TGTGCCAGCAGCTCCGGCGAAGGGGGAGAGCAGTACTTC; J: TRBJ2-7; V: TRBV11-3; D: NA; size: NA
CDR3: CAHAQGRGGPSTGANVLTF; DNA: TGTGCACACGCTCAGGGGAGGGGGGGGCCGTCGACTGGGGCCAACGTCCTGACTTTC; J: TRBJ2-6; V: TRBV30; D: NA; size: NA
CDR3: CASSHGPQGEIGNTEAFF; DNA: TGCGCCAGCAGCCACGGCCCACAGGGGGAGATTGGGAACACTGAAGCTTTCTTT; J: TRBJ1-1; V: TRBV5-1; D: TRBD1; size: NA
CDR3: CASSFPQGETQYF; DNA: TGCGCCAGCAGCTTCCCCCAGGGAGAGACCCAGTACTTC; J: TRBJ2-5; V: TRBV5-1; D: NA; size: NA
CDR3: CASSQAFTGELFF; DNA: TGCGCCAGCAGCCAAGCCTTCACCGGGGAGCTGTTTTTT; J: TRBJ2-2; V: TRBV4-3; D: NA; size: NA
CDR3: CASSRLCRGSNQPQHF; DNA: TGTGCCAGCAGCCGCTTATGTAGGGGTTCAAATCAGCCCCAGCATTTT; J: TRBJ1-5; V: TRBV7-9; D: NA; size: few
CDR3: CASSGKTGDPPDTQYF; DNA: TGCGCCAGCAGTGGGAAGACAGGGGATCCCCCAGATACGCAGTATTTT; J: TRBJ2-3; V: TRBV10-1; D: TRBD1; size: NA
CDR3: CASSLIGQATEQYF; DNA: TGTGCCAGCAGCTTAATAGGACAGGCAACCGAGCAGTACTTC; J: TRBJ2-7; V: TRBV7-3; D: TRBD1; size: NA
CDR3: CASSRRGSSGNTIYF; DNA: TGTGCCAGCAGCCGTCGGGGGAGCTCTGGAAACACCATATATTTT; J: TRBJ1-3; V: TRBV5-6; D: NA; size: NA
CDR3: CASSFGLAGLGDTQYF; DNA: TGTGCCAGCAGCTTCGGACTAGCGGGGCTTGGCGATACGCAGTATTTT; J: TRBJ2-3; V: TRBV11-1; D: TRBD2; size: NA
CDR3: CASSLGGQGPTEQYF; DNA: TGTGCCAGCAGTTTGGGGGGACAGGGCCCGACCGAGCAGTACTTC; J: TRBJ2-7; V: TRBV9; D: TRBD1; size: once
CDR3: CASSFGGDEKLFF; DNA: TGTGCCAGCAGCTTTGGAGGGGACGAAAAACTGTTTTTT; J: TRBJ1-4; V: TRBV5-4; D: NA; size: NA
CDR3: CATSSLQGDTIYF; DNA: TGTGCCACCAGCAGTTTACAGGGTGACACCATATATTTT; J: TRBJ1-3; V: TRBV15; D: NA; size: NA
CDR3: CASSSSGEQFF; DNA: TGTGCCAGCAGTTCCTCGGGGGAGCAGTTCTTC; J: TRBJ2-1; V: TRBV27; D: NA; size: NA
CDR3: CASREEENEQFF; DNA: TGTGCCAGTAGGGAGGAGGAGAATGAGCAGTTCTTC; J: TRBJ2-1; V: TRBV19; D: NA; size: NA
CDR3: CASSQGRGTQETQYF; DNA: TGCGCCAGCAGCCAAGGCCGAGGCACGCAAGAGACCCAGTACTTC; J: TRBJ2-5; V: TRBV4-3; D: NA; size: NA
CDR3: CASSLYDRDSYEQYF; DNA: TGTGCCAGCAGCTTGTACGACAGGGACTCCTACGAGCAGTACTTC; J: TRBJ2-7; V: TRBV5-6; D: TRBD1; size: NA
CDR3: CASILDRGWETQYF; DNA: TGTGCCAGCATACTGGACAGGGGGTGGGAGACCCAGTACTTC; J: TRBJ2-5; V: TRBV2; D: TRBD1; size: once
CDR3: CAWSVNTIRAKNIQYF; DNA: TGTGCCTGGAGTGTGAATACAATTCGAGCCAAAAACATTCAGTACTTC; J: TRBJ2-4; V: TRBV30; D: NA; size: once
CDR3: CASSLGGHTEQFF; DNA: TGCGCCAGCAGCTTGGGGGGACACACTGAGCAGTTCTTC; J: TRBJ2-1; V: TRBV5-1; D: NA; size: NA
CDR3: CASAGGATEAFF; DNA: TGTGCCAGCGCGGGGGGGGCCACTGAAGCTTTCTTT; J: TRBJ1-1; V: TRBV6-6; D: NA; size: NA
CDR3: CASSLRVGGYTF; DNA: TGTGCCAGCAGTCTCAGGGTGGGCGGCTACACCTTC; J: TRBJ1-2; V: TRBV6-6; D: NA; size: once
CDR3: CASSEEGTINGAFF; DNA: TGTGCCAGCAGTGAAGAGGGCACGATCAACGGAGCTTTCTTT; J: TRBJ1-1; V: TRBV2; D: NA; size: NA
CDR3: CASSPRLAYNEQFF; DNA: TGTGCCAGCAGCCCCCGACTAGCCTACAATGAGCAGTTCTTC; J: TRBJ2-1; V: TRBV9; D: NA; size: few
CDR3: CASSLAGGGSNQPQHF; DNA: TGTGCCAGCAGCTTGGCAGGGGGAGGAAGCAATCAGCCCCAGCATTTT; J: TRBJ1-5; V: TRBV5-6; D: TRBD1; size: few
CDR3: CASSMLHSGNQPQHF; DNA: TGTGCCAGTAGTATGCTCCATAGCGGCAATCAGCCCCAGCATTTT; J: TRBJ1-5; V: TRBV19; D: NA; size: NA
CDR3: CASGNSNQPQHF; DNA: TGTGCCAGTGGGAATAGCAATCAGCCCCAGCATTTT; J: TRBJ1-5; V: TRBV27; D: NA; size: once
CDR3: CAISGRAEAFF; DNA: TGTGCCATCTCGGGGAGGGCTGAAGCTTTCTTT; J: TRBJ1-1; V: TRBV10-3; D: NA; size: NA
CDR3: CASSYYTENSGNTIYF; DNA: TGTGCCAGCAGTTACTACACCGAGAACTCTGGAAACACCATATATTTT; J: TRBJ1-3; V: TRBV6-5; D: NA; size: NA
CDR3: CASGQTLNQPQHF; DNA: TGTGCCAGTGGTCAGACCCTCAATCAGCCCCAGCATTTT; J: TRBJ1-5; V: TRBV19; D: NA; size: NA
CDR3: CASSHGQGNQPQHF; DNA: TGTGCCAGCAGTCACGGACAGGGTAATCAGCCCCAGCATTTT; J: TRBJ1-5; V: TRBV4-2; D: TRBD1; size: NA
CDR3: CASGWGNEKLFF; DNA: TGTGCCAGTGGGTGGGGAAATGAAAAACTGTTTTTT; J: TRBJ1-4; V: TRBV7-2; D: NA; size: NA
CDR3: CASSTDATSATQYF; DNA: TGTGCCAGCAGTACCGATGCTACTAGCGCTACGCAGTATTTT; J: TRBJ2-3; V: TRBV6-5; D: TRBD2; size: NA
CDR3: CASSPGRNFYEQYF; DNA: TGTGCCAGCTCACCGGGCAGGAACTTCTACGAGCAGTACTTC; J: TRBJ2-7; V: TRBV18; D: NA; size: once
CDR3: CASSPSGTEETQYF; DNA: TGTGCCAGCTCCCCCAGCGGAACCGAAGAGACCCAGTACTTC; J: TRBJ2-5; V: TRBV25-1; D: NA; size: NA
CDR3: CASSPASSAAYTDTQYF; DNA: TGTGCCAGCAGCCCCGCCTCGTCGGCAGCCTACACAGATACGCAGTATTTT; J: TRBJ2-3; V: TRBV5-8; D: NA; size: NA
CDR3: CASSLGGNTEAFF; DNA: TGCGCCAGCAGCTTGGGGGGTAACACTGAAGCTTTCTTT; J: TRBJ1-1; V: TRBV5-1; D: NA; size: NA
CDR3: CSAVPGGAYGYTF; DNA: TGCAGCGCCGTCCCAGGGGGCGCTTATGGCTACACCTTC; J: TRBJ1-2; V: TRBV29-1; D: TRBD1; size: NA
CDR3: CASIQEAVSNSNQPQHF; DNA: TGTGCCAGCATCCAAGAGGCAGTAAGTAATAGCAATCAGCCCCAGCATTTT; J: TRBJ1-5; V: TRBV21-1; D: NA; size: NA
CDR3: CASSSQSSGEKLFF; DNA: TGTGCCAGCAGCTCGCAGTCCTCGGGGGAAAAACTGTTTTTT; J: TRBJ1-4; V: TRBV6-6; D: NA; size: once
CDR3: CAWSVASSYNEQFF; DNA: TGTGCCTGGAGTGTCGCTAGCTCCTACAATGAGCAGTTCTTC; J: TRBJ2-1; V: TRBV30; D: NA; size: NA
CDR3: CASSQERAGAQETQYF; DNA: TGTGCCAGCAGCCAAGAAAGAGCGGGAGCCCAAGAGACCCAGTACTTC; J: TRBJ2-5; V: TRBV4-2; D: TRBD2; size: NA
CDR3: CASRRGQGGHYGYTF; DNA: TGTGCCAGCAGACGGGGACAGGGAGGGCACTATGGCTACACCTTC; J: TRBJ1-2; V: TRBV5-5; D: TRBD1; size: NA
CDR3: CASSLSIVAALQETQYF; DNA: TGTGCCAGCAGCTTATCAATCGTAGCGGCCCTCCAAGAGACCCAGTACTTC; J: TRBJ2-5; V: TRBV7-2; D: NA; size: NA
CDR3: CASNGQYSNQPQHF; DNA: TGTGCCAGCAATGGGCAGTATAGCAATCAGCCCCAGCATTTT; J: TRBJ1-5; V: TRBV6-1; D: NA; size: NA
CDR3: CASSPGWGTGDTGELFF; DNA: TGTGCCAGCTCACCCGGGTGGGGGACAGGAGACACCGGGGAGCTGTTTTTT; J: TRBJ2-2; V: TRBV18; D: TRBD1; size: NA
CDR3: CSVGKLDAGPDTEAFF; DNA: TGCAGCGTTGGAAAGCTAGATGCAGGGCCCGACACTGAAGCTTTCTTT; J: TRBJ1-1; V: TRBV29-1; D: NA; size: NA